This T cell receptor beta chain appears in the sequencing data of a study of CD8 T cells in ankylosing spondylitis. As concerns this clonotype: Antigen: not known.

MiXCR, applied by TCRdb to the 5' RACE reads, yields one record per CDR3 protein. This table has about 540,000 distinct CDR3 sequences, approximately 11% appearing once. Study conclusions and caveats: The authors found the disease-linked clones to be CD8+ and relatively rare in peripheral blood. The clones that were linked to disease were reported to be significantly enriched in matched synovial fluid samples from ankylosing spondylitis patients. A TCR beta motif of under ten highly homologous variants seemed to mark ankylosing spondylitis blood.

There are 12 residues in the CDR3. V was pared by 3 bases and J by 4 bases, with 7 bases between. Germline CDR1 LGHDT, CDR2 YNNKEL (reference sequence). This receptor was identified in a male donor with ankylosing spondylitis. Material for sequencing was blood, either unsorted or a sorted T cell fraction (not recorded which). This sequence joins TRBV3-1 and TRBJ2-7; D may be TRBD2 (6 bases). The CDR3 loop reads CASSQEGYEQYF. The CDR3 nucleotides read TGTGCCAGCAGCCAGGAGGGGTACGAGCAGTACTTC.